In its sample, the clone carrying this TCR beta chain was seen once. The data were taken from a study of shared clonotypes between healthy human individuals. Background on the study: Three plates each covered CD4 naive and memory; CD8 naive two, CD8 memory one.

V dropped 4 bases and J dropped 2 bases, with 13 bases sitting between them. Germline-derived CDR1 and CDR2 are ENHRY and SYGVKD. The CDR3 length is 15 residues. Sequencing was performed with immunoSEQ multiplex PCR; in TCRdb, only in-frame clones are kept and a portion is missing. The sample consists of around 2.1 million clones, approximately 94% of them appearing once. Sequencing input: naive CD4+ T cells sorted from blood. Subset: CD45RA+ positively selected. The receptor comes from a young man in good health. The rearrangement uses TRBV10-3 and TRBJ2-3; D is uncertain. The CDR3, as DNA: TGTGCCATCAGTGGCCCAGAGACCAACACAGATACGCAGTATTTT. Translated: CAISGPETNTDTQYF.